The next 20 T cell receptor beta chains were all read from a single sample in a study of blood T cell repertoires in COVID-19. Clones were sequenced by immunoSEQ multiplex PCR, and TCRdb holds only the in-frame ones, with some missing. The sample holds 25,000 to 35,000 clones; more than 75% are singletons and the top ten take about 49%. The sample consisted of peripheral blood. The receptors originated from a woman aged 70 to 79 with acute or convalescent COVID-19.

The chain is built from TRBV18 and TRBJ2-1; 11 bases line up with TRBD2. The CDR3 loop spans 16 amino acids. The V and J ends lost 2 bases and 3 bases, in that order; junction bases with no gene match: 3. In germline, CDR1 is KGHSH, CDR2 LQKENI. The chain's CDR3 is CASSPRGTSGYNEQFF. The CDR3 coding sequence is TGTGCCAGCTCACCAAGGGGGACTAGCGGCTACAATGAGCAGTTCTTC.

The chain couples TRBV20-1 to TRBJ1-6; perhaps TRBD1 as D (6 bases). Looked up from germline, CDR1 is DFQATT and CDR2 is SNEGSKA (reference sequence). CDR3 length equals 17 residues. V was pared by 3 bases and J by 14 bases, with 29 bases between. This CDR3 is CSASSLGQSLLRSSLHF. CDR3 nucleotide sequence: TGCAGTGCTAGTTCCCTCGGACAGTCGCTATTGAGAAGTTCCCTCCACTTT.

The genes are TRBV25-1 and TRBJ2-2; TRBD2 might be the D (6 bases). Germline CDR1 and CDR2: MGHDK and SYGVNS. The CDR3 is 16 amino acids. V was shortened by 2 bases and J by 0 bases, with 10 bases between the two germline ends. In DNA form, the CDR3 reads TGTGCCAGCAGTGAAGGCGGGGCCCCGAACACCGGGGAGCTGTTTTTT. Translating it yields CASSEGGAPNTGELFF.

The chain uses TRBV3-1 (or the pseudogene TRBV3-2) and TRBJ2-2; TRBD1 is a possible D gene (6 bases). With 1 base removed from V and 4 bases from J, the gap between germline ends came to 13 bases. Looked up from germline, CDR1 is LGHDT and CDR2 is YNNKEL (reference sequence). The length of the CDR3 is 16 residues. The CDR3 region has the DNA TGTGCCAGCAGCCAAGTTTATAAACAGGGCACCGGGGAGCTGTTTTTT. It specifies CASSQVYKQGTGELFF.

This clone occurred a few times. The gene calls are TRBV30 and TRBJ2-1; 11 bases are a match to TRBD2. The V gene end was trimmed by 5 bases and the J gene end by 5 bases; junction bases not matched to a gene: 2. Germline V gene lookup returns CDR1 GTSNPN and CDR2 SVGIG (reference sequence). The CDR3 length is 13 residues. CDR3 amino acids: CAWQGLADNEQFF. DNA for the CDR3: TGTGCCTGGCAGGGACTAGCGGACAATGAGCAGTTCTTC.

A few counts support this clone. The chain has TRBV6-5 and TRBJ2-7; 7 bases are shared with TRBD1. With 2 bases clipped from V and 3 bases from J, the junction kept 4 bases outside the gene matches. CDR3 length: 14 residues. The germline gives CDR1 MNHEY, CDR2 SVGAGI. The CDR3 protein is CASSYATGFYEQYF. In DNA, the CDR3 is TGTGCCAGCAGTTACGCGACAGGGTTCTACGAGCAGTACTTC.

This chain connects TRBV5-1 to TRBJ2-7; the D gene is possibly TRBD2 (6 bases). Germline CDR1 is SGHRS and CDR2 is YFSETQ. The CDR3 covers 15 residues. The V gene lost 0 bases and the J gene lost 6 bases, with 16 bases spanning the gap. The CDR3 nucleotides read TGCGCCAGCAGCTTGGCTGGGGGAGGTGGCCTCGAGCAGTACTTC. The encoded protein is CASSLAGGGGLEQYF.

The chain links TRBV19 to TRBJ2-5; 7 bases agree with TRBD1. CDR3 length: 16 residues. Germline V gene lookup returns CDR1 LNHDA and CDR2 SQIVND (reference sequence). J gave up 5 bases and V 6 bases, and 15 bases lay outside the gene matches. CDR3 residues: CASRLKGPGGLETQYF. The CDR3 region has the DNA TGTGCCAGTAGACTAAAGGGTCCAGGGGGATTGGAGACCCAGTACTTC.

This clone has more than one count but fewer than ten. This rearrangement joins TRBV7-9 to TRBJ2-3; TRBD2 matches at 11 bases. The CDR3 extends over 15 amino acids. With V trimmed by 1 base and J by 5 bases, 2 bases remained unmatched. Germline CDR1 reads SEHNR; CDR2 reads FQNEAQ (reference sequence). The CDR3 nucleotides are TGTGCCAGCAGCTTAGGACTAGCGGGGAAAGATACGCAGTATTTT. It translates to CASSLGLAGKDTQYF.

The chain carries TRBV3-1 (or the pseudogene TRBV3-2) and TRBJ2-1, with TRBD2 as a possible D gene (5 bases). CDR1 is LGHDT, CDR2 YNNKEL, per germline (reference sequence). The CDR3 sequence is 15 residues long. Trimming took off 0 bases at V and 7 bases at J, with 13 bases between the two ends. The CDR3 spells CASSQDPGFKNEQFF. The CDR3 DNA reads TGTGCCAGCAGCCAAGACCCGGGGTTTAAGAATGAGCAGTTCTTC.

The chain links TRBV19 to TRBJ2-1; a weak D match, TRBD1 (5 bases). The V and J ends lost 4 bases and 6 bases respectively, with 13 bases between them. This CDR3 has 14 residues. Germline lookup yields CDR1 LNHDA and CDR2 SQIVND (reference sequence). The CDR3 sequence is CASSRQGGTNEQFF. CDR3 bases: TGTGCCAGTAGTAGGCAGGGCGGAACCAATGAGCAGTTCTTC.

The chain employs TRBV7-3 and TRBJ2-1; D is possibly TRBD2 (5 bases). Germline CDR1 and CDR2: SGHTA and FQGTGA. V was shortened by 2 bases and J by 9 bases, with 11 bases between the two germline ends. The CDR3 runs 13 residues. The CDR3 protein is CASSLGETSEQFF. Here the CDR3 DNA reads TGTGCCAGCAGCTTAGGGGAGACGAGTGAGCAGTTCTTC.

The chain joins TRBV3-1 (or the pseudogene TRBV3-2) to TRBJ1-2, with TRBD1 identical over 10 bases. CDR1 LGHDT and CDR2 YNNKEL come from the germline V gene (reference sequence). There are 16 residues in the CDR3. J gave up 7 bases and V 0 bases, and 8 bases lay outside the gene matches. The CDR3 is CASSQDWVTGGLGYTF. The CDR3 DNA reads TGTGCCAGCAGCCAAGATTGGGTGACAGGGGGCCTTGGCTACACCTTC.

The J gene is TRBJ2-1, the V gene TRBV7-2; 9 bases agree with TRBD2. The CDR3 is 16 residues long. V shed 5 bases, J shed 5 bases, and the junction held 10 bases outside the gene matches. Germline V gives CDR1 SGHTA, CDR2 FQGNSA. CDR3 loop: CASSLRGRGGHNEQFF. For the CDR3, the DNA is TGTGCCAGCAGCCTGCGGGGGCGGGGGGGCCACAATGAGCAGTTCTTC.

This chain links TRBV5-6 with TRBJ2-5, with D perhaps matching TRBD2 (6 bases). Trimming pared 1 base from V and 5 bases from J, leaving 15 bases between. The length of the CDR3 is 15 residues. The germline V gene has CDR1 SGHDT and CDR2 YYEEEE. CDR3 DNA sequence: TGTGCCAGCAGCTTGCGTGGAGGGGCCGGGGAGACCCAGTACTTC. This codes for CASSLRGGAGETQYF.

This chain connects TRBV7-2 to TRBJ1-1; D is ambiguous. The CDR3 contains 17 residues. Germline CDR1 SGHTA, CDR2 FQGNSA. The germline V and J ends were trimmed by 0 bases and 5 bases, with 19 bases remaining between them. CDR3 in amino acids: CASSLASWAGEGTEAFF. In DNA form, the CDR3 reads TGTGCCAGCAGCTTAGCTTCGTGGGCCGGGGAAGGGACTGAAGCTTTCTTT.

The chain carries TRBV28 and TRBJ2-5; 12 bases are shared with TRBD2. Germline V gene sequence: CDR1 MDHEN, CDR2 SYDVKM. The CDR3 length is 15 residues. Trimming at V came to 8 bases and at J to 5 bases, leaving 9 bases not matched to a gene. CDR3 sequence: CASGKLAGGRETQYF. The DNA for the CDR3 is TGTGCCAGCGGGAAACTAGCGGGGGGTAGGGAGACCCAGTACTTC.

This clone is a singleton in its sample. The rearrangement uses TRBV4-2 and TRBJ1-4, with D possibly matching TRBD1 (5 bases). This CDR3 contains 16 residues. Germline V gene sequence: CDR1 LGHNA, CDR2 YNFKEQ. With 0 bases removed from V and 3 bases from J, the gap between germline ends came to 11 bases. The CDR3 nucleotides read TGTGCCAGCAGCCAAGATTTGAACAGGCCTAATGAAAAACTGTTTTTT. It codes for CASSQDLNRPNEKLFF.

This clone was seen a single time. V is TRBV19 and J is TRBJ2-7, with TRBD1 matching 9 bases. The V and J ends lost 9 bases and 4 bases, in that order; junction bases with no gene match: 7. From germline, CDR1 is LNHDA and CDR2 SQIVND (reference sequence). This CDR3 is built from 13 residues. This chain's CDR3 is CASRTGASYEQYF. Here the CDR3 DNA reads TGTGCCAGCCGGACAGGGGCTAGTTACGAGCAGTACTTC.

In this sample, this clone turned up a few times. The V call is TRBV5-1, the J call TRBJ2-1; 7 bases map to TRBD1. This CDR3 region has 16 residues. V shed 3 bases and J 3 bases; nucleotides not matched to a gene: 9. Germline V lookup: CDR1 SGHRS, CDR2 YFSETQ. Here the CDR3 reads CASSWDATGYYNEQFF. CDR3 sequence (DNA): TGCGCCAGCAGCTGGGATGCGACAGGGTACTACAATGAGCAGTTCTTC.